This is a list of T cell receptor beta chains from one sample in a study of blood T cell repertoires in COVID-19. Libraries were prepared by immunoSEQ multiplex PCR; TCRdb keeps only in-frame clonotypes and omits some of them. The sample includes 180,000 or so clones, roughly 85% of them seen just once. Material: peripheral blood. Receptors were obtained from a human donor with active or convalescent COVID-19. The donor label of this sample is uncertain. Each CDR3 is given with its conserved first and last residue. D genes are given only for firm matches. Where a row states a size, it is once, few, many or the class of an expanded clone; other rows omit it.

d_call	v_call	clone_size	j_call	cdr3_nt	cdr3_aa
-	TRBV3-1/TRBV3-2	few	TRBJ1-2	TGTGCCAGCAGCCAAGCTCAGGGGCTGCGCTATGGCTACACCTTC	CASSQAQGLRYGYTF
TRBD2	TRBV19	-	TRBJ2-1	TGTGCCAGTACGGGGTCAGCGGGAGGTTACAATGAGCAGTTCTTC	CASTGSAGGYNEQFF
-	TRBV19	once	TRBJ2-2	TGTGCCAGTAGACCTGGAGGAGCGGCCGGGGAGCTGTTTTTT	CASRPGGAAGELFF
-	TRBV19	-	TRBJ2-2	TGTGCCAGTAGCCTCGGGCAGGGCGGGGAGCTGTTTTTT	CASSLGQGGELFF
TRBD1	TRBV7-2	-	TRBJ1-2	TGTGCCAGCAGCCCAGACAGGGGGCCCAAGGGCAACTATGGCTACACCTTC	CASSPDRGPKGNYGYTF
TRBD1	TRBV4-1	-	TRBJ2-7	TGCGCCAGCAGCCACTCGGGACAGGGCGACTACGAGCAGTACTTC	CASSHSGQGDYEQYF
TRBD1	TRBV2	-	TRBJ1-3	TGTGCCAGCAGTTTCGGGACAGCTGGAAACACCATATATTTT	CASSFGTAGNTIYF
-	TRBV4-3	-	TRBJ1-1	TGCGCCAGCAGCCAAGATCGGGTGAACACTGAAGCTTTCTTT	CASSQDRVNTEAFF
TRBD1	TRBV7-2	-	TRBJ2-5	TGTGCCAGCAGCTTAGGACAGGGGGAGGCAGAGACCCAGTACTTC	CASSLGQGEAETQYF
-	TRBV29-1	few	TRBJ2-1	TGCAGCGTTGAATCCTTCACGGGGGTAAGCTCCTACAATGAGCAGTTCTTC	CSVESFTGVSSYNEQFF
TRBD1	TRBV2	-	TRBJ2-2	TGTGCCAGCAGGCCCGGGACAGGGGGCATTCGGAGCACCGGGGAGCTGTTTTTT	CASRPGTGGIRSTGELFF
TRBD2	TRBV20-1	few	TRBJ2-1	TGCAGTGCTAGTGGCGGGGGTCTGGATGAGCAGTTCTTC	CSASGGGLDEQFF
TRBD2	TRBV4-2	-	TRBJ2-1	TGTGCCAGCAGCGCAGCGGGGGGGTACTACAATGAGCAGTTCTTC	CASSAAGGYYNEQFF
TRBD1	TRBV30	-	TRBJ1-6	TGTGCCTGGAGGGTGGGACAGGGTGTTCCCCTCCACTTT	CAWRVGQGVPLHF
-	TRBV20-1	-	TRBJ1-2	TGCAGTGCTAGATCCGGGAGTGGCTACACCTTC	CSARSGSGYTF
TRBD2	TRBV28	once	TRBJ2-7	TGTGCCAGCAGCCCAGGACTAGCGGGAGTAAACGAGCAGTACTTC	CASSPGLAGVNEQYF
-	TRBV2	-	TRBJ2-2	TGTGCCAGCGGAGGGACGGGGAACATGGAGCTGTTTTTT	CASGGTGNMELFF
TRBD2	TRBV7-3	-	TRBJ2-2	TGTGCCAGCAGCGTGCCCCTGGGGGGGACCGGGGAGCTGTTTTTT	CASSVPLGGTGELFF
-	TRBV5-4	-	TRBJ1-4	TGTGCCAGCAGCCCTGGACTTCGAGAAACTAATGAAAAACTGTTTTTT	CASSPGLRETNEKLFF
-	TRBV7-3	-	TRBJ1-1	TGTGCCAGCAGGGAAGACAAGAACACTGAAGCTTTCTTT	CASREDKNTEAFF
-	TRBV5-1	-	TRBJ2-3	TGCGCCAGCAGCTTAGGGGGGACAGATACAGATACGCAGTATTTT	CASSLGGTDTDTQYF
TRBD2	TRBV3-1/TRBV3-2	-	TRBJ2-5	TGTGCCAGCAGCCAGGGGGCGGGGGGATACCAAGAGACCCAGTACTTC	CASSQGAGGYQETQYF
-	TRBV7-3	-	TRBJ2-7	TGTGCCAGCAGCTTATTCGGGGGGCTCTACGAGCAGTACTTC	CASSLFGGLYEQYF
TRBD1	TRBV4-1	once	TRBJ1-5	TGCGCCAGCAGCGGGACAGTTTATCAGCCCCAGCATTTT	CASSGTVYQPQHF
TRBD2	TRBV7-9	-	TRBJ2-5	TGTGCCAGCAGCTTAGAGGCTAGCGGGAGGGAGACCCAGTACTTC	CASSLEASGRETQYF
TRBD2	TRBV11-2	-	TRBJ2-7	TGTGCCAGCAGCTCCGGACTAGAGTACGAGCAGTACTTC	CASSSGLEYEQYF
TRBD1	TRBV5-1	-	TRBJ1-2	TGCGCCAGCAGCTGGGAATCGGGACAGGGGTATGGCTACACCTTC	CASSWESGQGYGYTF
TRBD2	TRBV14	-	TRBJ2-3	TGTGCCAGCAGCAAGCGGGGCGGAGATACGCAGTATTTT	CASSKRGGDTQYF
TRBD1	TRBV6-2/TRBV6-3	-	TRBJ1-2	TGTGCCAGCAGTTTCGGACAGGGGAGGAGGTATGGCTACACCTTC	CASSFGQGRRYGYTF
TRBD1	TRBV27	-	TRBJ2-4	TGTGCCAGCAGTTTTCGACAGGGGGCGAACATTCAGTACTTC	CASSFRQGANIQYF
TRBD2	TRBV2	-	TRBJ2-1	TGTGCCAGCAGTGAACGGCTAGCGGCCTACAATGAGCAGTTCTTC	CASSERLAAYNEQFF
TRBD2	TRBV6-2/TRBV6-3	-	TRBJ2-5	TGTGCCAGCAGTGACGGGACTAGCGTCTCCCAAGAGACCCAGTACTTC	CASSDGTSVSQETQYF
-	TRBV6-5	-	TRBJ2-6	TGTGCCAGCAGGTCGGTGATCGGGGCCAACGTCCTGACTTTC	CASRSVIGANVLTF
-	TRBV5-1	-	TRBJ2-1	TGCGCCAGCAGCGTCCCGGACTTTAACAATGAGCAGTTCTTC	CASSVPDFNNEQFF
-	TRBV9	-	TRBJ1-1	TGTGCCAGCAGCCCGGGGGAGGGGAGAAGAAACACTGAAGCTTTCTTT	CASSPGEGRRNTEAFF
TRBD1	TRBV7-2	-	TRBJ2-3	TGTGCCAGCACCCTGGGACAGGCGAGCACAGATACGCAGTATTTT	CASTLGQASTDTQYF
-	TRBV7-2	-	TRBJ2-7	TGTGCCAGCAGCTTAACGGGAGACCCCTACGAGCAGTACTTC	CASSLTGDPYEQYF
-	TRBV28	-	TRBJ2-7	TGTGCCAGCAGCCCCTTAGACAGCTCCTACGAGCAGTACTTC	CASSPLDSSYEQYF